This is a list of T cell receptor beta chains from one sample in a study of Graves' ophthalmopathy and Graves' hyperthyroidism. TCRdb ran MiXCR on the multiplex PCR reads and lists one entry per CDR3 protein. The sample yields around 590,000 distinct CDR3 sequences, just under 40% seen once. The sequenced sample was peripheral blood or thyroid tissue (not recorded which). These receptors originate from an adult man with Graves' hyperthyroidism. Each CDR3 is given with its conserved first and last residue. Fields, in order: D gene, J gene, clone size, V gene, CDR3 DNA, CDR3 protein. D genes are given only for firm matches. Part of the rows lack a size; the others show once, few, many or a class for expanded clones.

>.|TRBJ2-3|.|TRBV24-1
TGTGCCACCAGCGCAGGGAGGACAGATACGCAGTATTTT
CATSAGRTDTQYF
>.|TRBJ2-7|few|TRBV11-3
TGTGCCAGCAGTTCCGCTGGCGGGGACGAGCAGTACTTC
CASSSAGGDEQYF
>TRBD2|TRBJ2-1|.|TRBV24-1
TGTGCCACCTCAAACGGGGCGGGAGGGTTTTACAATGAGCAGTTCTTC
CATSNGAGGFYNEQFF
>TRBD1|TRBJ1-1|.|TRBV15
TGTGCCACCAGTAACGACAGGGAGGGGGACACTGAAGCTTTCTTT
CATSNDREGDTEAFF
>.|TRBJ1-4|many|TRBV20-1
TGCAGTGCTAGAGATGTTGCAGAGGGGAATGAAAAACTGTTTTTT
CSARDVAEGNEKLFF
>TRBD2|TRBJ2-7|few|TRBV6-2/TRBV6-3
TGTGCCAGCAGTTCAGCCGCGGGAGGGCCTACCTTCGAGCAGTACTTC
CASSSAAGGPTFEQYF
>TRBD1|TRBJ2-7|many|TRBV7-9
TGTGCCAGCAGCCTCCGGGACAGGGGAATCCACGAGCAGTACTTC
CASSLRDRGIHEQYF
>.|TRBJ2-6|few|TRBV12-3/TRBV12-4
TGTGCCAGCAGTTTCATTCGGGTGAGCTCTGGGGCCAACGTCCTGACTTTC
CASSFIRVSSGANVLTF
>TRBD2|TRBJ2-5|many|TRBV2
TGTGCCAGCCGAGCGGGAATGGGAGAGACCCAGTACTTC
CASRAGMGETQYF
>.|TRBJ2-7|many|TRBV6-5
TGTGCCAGCAGTAAACTAGCTGCTTCCGAGCAGTACTTC
CASSKLAASEQYF
>.|TRBJ1-1|many|TRBV6-5
TGTGCCAGCACGACTGACAGCGAAGCTTTCTTT
CASTTDSEAFF
>.|TRBJ1-1|.|TRBV14
TGTGCCAGCAGCCAAGATCAGACCTGGAGAATGAACACTGAAGCTTTCTTT
CASSQDQTWRMNTEAFF
>TRBD1|TRBJ2-6|many|TRBV4-2
TGTGCCAGCAGCCAAGAATTCGGGACAGGAACCTCTGGGGCCAACGTCCTGACTTTC
CASSQEFGTGTSGANVLTF
>.|TRBJ1-4|once|TRBV24-1
TGTGCCACCAGTGAAACAGGGAGTGCAACTAATGAAAAACTGTTTTTT
CATSETGSATNEKLFF
>TRBD1|TRBJ1-6|many|TRBV7-2
TGTGCCAGCAGCTTAACAGGGGGCTATAATTCACCCCTCCACTTT
CASSLTGGYNSPLHF
>TRBD2|TRBJ2-5|.|TRBV20-1
TGCAGTGCTAGTCGACTGGCGGGGGAAGAGACCCAGTACTTC
CSASRLAGEETQYF
>.|TRBJ2-5|.|TRBV7-7
TGTGCTAGCAGCCCCACCCCCGGGGAGACCCAGTACTTC
CASSPTPGETQYF
>.|TRBJ2-3|.|TRBV12-3/TRBV12-4
TGTGCCAGCAGTTCCTCGACTAGGGCGGATACGCAGTATTTT
CASSSSTRADTQYF
>.|TRBJ1-1|.|TRBV9
TGTGCCAGCAGCGTAGTTGAGGATACTGAAGCTTTCTTT
CASSVVEDTEAFF
>TRBD1|TRBJ2-5|.|TRBV2
TGTGCCAGCAGTGAGGACAGGCAAGAGACCCAGTACTTC
CASSEDRQETQYF
>.|TRBJ2-7|many|TRBV20-1
TGCAGTGCTATCGGTGACCTGGGCGAGCAGTACTTC
CSAIGDLGEQYF
>TRBD1|TRBJ2-7|few|TRBV28
TGTGCCAGCAGTTATGCCGTAGGGACAGGGAGCTCCTACGAGCAGTACTTC
CASSYAVGTGSSYEQYF
>.|TRBJ2-2|.|TRBV18
TGTGCCAGCTCACCATCAAGCGACGGCACCGGAGAGCTGTTTTTT
CASSPSSDGTGELFF
>.|TRBJ2-6|.|TRBV7-9
TGTGCCAGCAGCAGAAGGGCCAACGTCCTGACTTTC
CASSRRANVLTF
>TRBD2|TRBJ2-5|.|TRBV2
TGTGCCAGCAGTGATCTCGGGGGGGCAACAGAGACCCAGTACTTC
CASSDLGGATETQYF
>.|TRBJ2-7|.|TRBV7-2
TGTGCCAGCAGCTTATTAGGGAACACCGGGGAGCTGTACTTC
CASSLLGNTGELYF
>TRBD2|TRBJ2-7|.|TRBV6-6
TGTGCCAGCAGTTACTCGGCGGGGGGATCCTACGAGCAGTACTTC
CASSYSAGGSYEQYF
>.|TRBJ2-5|.|TRBV7-7
TGTGCTAGCAGCCGGGCCCCCGACGCCACCCAGTACTTC
CASSRAPDATQYF
>.|TRBJ2-5|many|TRBV7-2
TGTGCCAGCAGCTTAGAGGCGGGATGGCAAGAGACCCAGTACTTC
CASSLEAGWQETQYF
>TRBD1|TRBJ1-4|.|TRBV2
TGTGCCAGCAGTGAATTCGGAGGACAGGGAGGAGGAAAACTGTTTTTT
CASSEFGGQGGGKLFF
>.|TRBJ1-2|many|TRBV29-1
TGCAGCGTTGAAGGTGGCCCATATGGCTACACCTTC
CSVEGGPYGYTF
>.|TRBJ2-5|.|TRBV24-1
TGTGCCACCAGTGGTCAGGGACAAGGGAGAGAGACCCAGTACTTC
CATSGQGQGRETQYF
>.|TRBJ2-1|few|TRBV29-1
TGCAGCGTTGATCGGCAGCTCTACAATGAGCAGTTCTTC
CSVDRQLYNEQFF
>TRBD2|TRBJ2-5|many|TRBV5-8
TGTGCCAGCAGCGGCCGAGCGGGAGGGGAGACCCAGTACTTC
CASSGRAGGETQYF
>TRBD2|TRBJ2-7|.|TRBV7-2
TGTGCCAGCAGCTTAGGTTGGCTAGCGGGACGATACAATGAGCAGTACTTC
CASSLGWLAGRYNEQYF
>.|TRBJ2-5|.|TRBV5-6
TGTGCCAGCAGCTTGGGGGGTGTGGACTCTCACTTC
CASSLGGVDSHF
>.|TRBJ1-1|once|TRBV29-1
TGCAGCGTTGGAGACTCTGGAAACACGAACACTGAAGCTTTCTTT
CSVGDSGNTNTEAFF
>TRBD1|TRBJ1-6|.|TRBV5-4
TGTGCCAGCAGCTTGAAGGGCAGGGGGGATTCACCCCTCCACTTT
CASSLKGRGDSPLHF
>.|TRBJ1-1|.|TRBV10-1
TGCGCCAGCAGTGAGTCGACTCGTGAGAACACTGAAGCTTTCTTT
CASSESTRENTEAFF
>TRBD1|TRBJ1-4|.|TRBV7-3
TGTGCTAGCAGCCCACACGGGACAGGCCCCGAAAAACTGTTTTTT
CASSPHGTGPEKLFF
>.|TRBJ2-3|few|TRBV7-8
TGTGCCAGCAGCTTAGCGGACCCGTGGACAGATACGCAGTATTTT
CASSLADPWTDTQYF
>.|TRBJ1-4|many|TRBV7-2
TGTGCCAGCAGCCACGGGACAACGAATGAAAAACTGTTTTTT
CASSHGTTNEKLFF
>.|TRBJ2-7|many|TRBV29-1
TGCAGCGTGCTGGACGCTAGTTACGAGCAGTACTTC
CSVLDASYEQYF
>TRBD1|TRBJ2-7|few|TRBV12-3/TRBV12-4
TGTGCCAGCAGTTCGGGACAGGGAGTCGATCTCGAGCAGTACTTC
CASSSGQGVDLEQYF
>TRBD1|TRBJ1-4|many|TRBV14
TGTGCCAGCAGCCGACAGGGTCCCGGTGAAAAACTGTTTTTT
CASSRQGPGEKLFF
>TRBD1|TRBJ2-7|.|TRBV9
TGTGCCAGCAGCGTAAGGGGACAGGGAACCTACGAGCGGTACTTC
CASSVRGQGTYERYF
>TRBD1|TRBJ1-1|.|TRBV2
TGTGCCAGCACATATGACAGGGCCAGCACTGAAGCTTTCTTT
CASTYDRASTEAFF
>.|TRBJ2-5|.|TRBV20-1
TGCAGTGCTAGAGAGATTCGGGGGTGGGGGGAGACCCAGTACTTC
CSAREIRGWGETQYF
>.|TRBJ1-5|.|TRBV24-1
TGTGCCACCAGTGATTCGGGGTTTTCCCAGCCCCAGCATTTT
CATSDSGFSQPQHF
>TRBD2|TRBJ2-5|few|TRBV6-6
TGTGCCAGCAGTTGGTCCCTTACTAGCGGGCAAGAGACCCAGTACTTC
CASSWSLTSGQETQYF
>TRBD2|TRBJ2-1|.|TRBV19
TGTGCCAGTAGATCCGGGACTAGCGGCAATGAGCAGTTCTTC
CASRSGTSGNEQFF
>.|TRBJ2-1|once|TRBV7-8
TGTGCCAGCAACCCTCTAGGGGGCTCCTACAATGAGCAGTTCTTC
CASNPLGGSYNEQFF
>TRBD1|TRBJ1-4|.|TRBV25-1
TGTGCCAGCGCGACGTCAGGGGGAACTAATGAAAAACTGTTTTTT
CASATSGGTNEKLFF
>.|TRBJ2-7|.|TRBV13
TGTGCCAGCAGTTTATTCGCCCCCGGACCTTACGAGCAGTACTTC
CASSLFAPGPYEQYF
>.|TRBJ2-7|.|TRBV9
TGTGCCAGCAGACAGGCAGACTACAAGCAGTACTTC
CASRQADYKQYF
>TRBD1|TRBJ2-5|.|TRBV20-1
TGCAGTGCTGGGGTGTCAGGGGGATTTGAAGAGACCCAGTACTTC
CSAGVSGGFEETQYF
>.|TRBJ1-5|many|TRBV14
TGTGCCAGCAGCCCCTGGGCTCCTTCGCCCCAGCATTTT
CASSPWAPSPQHF
>.|TRBJ2-7|many|TRBV24-1
TGTGCCACCAGTGATTTGGCGACCGAGTGGCCTACCTACGAGCAGTACTTC
CATSDLATEWPTYEQYF
>.|TRBJ1-5|.|TRBV7-9
TGTGCCAGCAGCTTAGTCGCGAACCAGCCCCAGCATTTT
CASSLVANQPQHF
>TRBD2|TRBJ2-7|.|TRBV12-3/TRBV12-4
TGTGCCAGCAGCCCCACTGGGGGTAGCGGGAGGACCTACGAGCAGTACTTC
CASSPTGGSGRTYEQYF